This T cell receptor beta chain stems from a study of multiple sclerosis patients with progressive multifocal leukoencephalopathy (dated by TCRdb to about 2019). Background on the whole study: Roughly five natalizumab-treated MS patients who did not develop PML were used as controls and were sampled longitudinally. The goal of the study was to detect any JC virus-specific or public T-cell expansions that arose at the time of PML onset. Peripheral T and B cells were examined in MS patients who developed PML (4 under natalizumab, 1 after alemtuzumab) and in treated patients who did not develop PML. Two natalizumab-treated patients who later developed PML were followed longitudinally from before therapy through 6 and 12 months to PML onset.

According to the study, the label for this sample's time point signals: before natalizumab initiation. Every listed patient had earlier received interferon beta, and every PML patient was female. T0 blood samples were collected before the first natalizumab infusion. Isolation of peripheral blood mononuclear cells was performed by Ficoll-Hypaque density gradient centrifugation. TRB CDR3 regions were amplified from genomic DNA with the immunoSEQ two-step multiplex PCR at survey-level depth. Synthetic inline TR CDR3 controls covering all V-J pairings were spiked into each PCR so that template counts could be estimated and amplification bias removed. Reads were processed so that amplification and sequencing bias were reduced, and quantification was performed against synthetic TR CDR3 analogs. The paper's processing steps were these. In ImmunoSEQ Analyzer, raw data were processed so that out-of-frame sequences and CDR3s with stop codons were removed, with gene names following IMGT nomenclature. Normalized Shannon entropy, defined as 1 minus Pielou's evenness, was used to summarize repertoire diversity. TRB sequences were considered identical only when V gene, J gene and CDR3 were shared. Public PML clonotypes were CDR3s shared by two or more PML-onset samples but absent earlier, in controls, and in public databases. CDR3 amino acid composition by position was analyzed with Skylign using the observed count method. This is the immuneACCESS table as TCRdb keeps it, with only in-frame sequences that have V and J called. A part of the clones is gone; compared with another copy, unresolved V genes explain less than half, and the rest is unexplained. V and J calls plus clone size are reproduced from that table; the DNA served to infer D and trimming. The sample includes roughly 28,000 clones, with around 89% observed a single time. In total, the top ten clones hold 0.9% to 1.2% of the sample.

Overall study results and their limits: At the time PML developed, no common TRBV or TRBJ gene usage or preferential TRBV-TRBJ pairings were detected. TRB clones above 0.5% frequency appeared only in PML patients, but expanded clones at PML onset were already present before and during natalizumab therapy. Because of the small, descriptive cohort, whether findings reflect JC virus infection or general immunocompromise remained unclear. The analysis covered only peripheral blood, although cerebrospinal fluid or brain lymphocytes might be more informative for natalizumab-associated PML. Most PML patients had lower normalized Shannon entropy, suggesting less diverse TRB repertoires, while values in the natalizumab-treated controls sat near 1.

The germline V gene encodes CDR1 SGDLS and CDR2 YYNGEE. The germline V and J ends show losses of 1 base and 2 bases respectively, and no gene match explains 7 bases of the junction. Spanning cysteine to phenylalanine, the CDR3 consists of 16 amino acids. Only CDR3 DNA is held: 48 bases, read in frame from base 1. For this clone: Its cognate antigen has yet to be identified. The sample holds no much larger clone one base away, and base qualities are not on file.

The specimen sequenced was PBMCs. This sequence was found in a human donor with multiple sclerosis. Rearrangement joined TRBV9 to TRBJ2-5; a stretch of 8 junction bases matches TRBD1. The DNA sequence is as follows: TGTGCCAGCAGCGTAAGTCAAGGACAGGGTCAAGAGACCCAGTACTTC. Translation gives CASSVSQGQGQETQYF.